This is a list of T cell receptor beta chains from one sample in a study of blood T cell repertoires in COVID-19. Method: immunoSEQ multiplex PCR; TCRdb's copy keeps in-frame clones and lacks some. Of a few hundred thousand clones in the sample, about 88% were seen once. The sample taken for sequencing was PBMCs or T cells enriched from blood (not recorded which). These receptors all come from a woman in her sixties who had recovered from COVID-19. Each CDR3 is given with its conserved first and last residue. A D gene is named only where the DNA matches it firmly. Rows give clone size only sometimes, using once, few, many, or a class for an expanded clone.

TRBJ1-3,.,.,TRBV5-1,TGCGCCAGCTCCCCAAGCGGGCTGAGCTCTGGAAACACCATATATTTT,CASSPSGLSSGNTIYF
TRBJ1-3,.,.,TRBV19,TGTGCCAGTACCCGCACAGGTTCTGGAAACACCATATATTTT,CASTRTGSGNTIYF
TRBJ2-1,TRBD2,.,TRBV7-9,TGTGCCAGCAGCGTTCGTACTAGCGGGGGGGCCTACAATGAGCAGTTCTTC,CASSVRTSGGAYNEQFF
TRBJ1-1,.,.,TRBV9,TGTGCCAGCAGCGTAGGAGGCACGAACACTGAAGCTTTCTTT,CASSVGGTNTEAFF
TRBJ1-2,TRBD1,.,TRBV28,TGTGCCAGCAGGGGGGACAGGGGGCTGTCGACCTATGGCTACACCTTC,CASRGDRGLSTYGYTF
TRBJ2-2,TRBD1,.,TRBV5-1,TGCGCCAGCAGCTTGCAGGGGGACACCGGGGAGCTGTTTTTT,CASSLQGDTGELFF
TRBJ1-2,TRBD1,once,TRBV18,TGTGCCAGCTCGGGGACAGGGGCTAACTATGGCTACACCTTC,CASSGTGANYGYTF
TRBJ2-2,.,.,TRBV4-1,TGCGCCAGCAGCCAGACCCAGGGCGGAACCGGGGAGCTGTTTTTT,CASSQTQGGTGELFF
TRBJ1-4,TRBD1,few,TRBV4-1,TGCGCCAGCAGCCAAGGACAGGGGGCTAATGAAAAACTGTTTTTT,CASSQGQGANEKLFF
TRBJ1-4,TRBD1,.,TRBV5-4,TGTGCCAGCAGCACTGGACAGGGGGCAGACTCAACTAATGAAAAACTGTTTTTT,CASSTGQGADSTNEKLFF